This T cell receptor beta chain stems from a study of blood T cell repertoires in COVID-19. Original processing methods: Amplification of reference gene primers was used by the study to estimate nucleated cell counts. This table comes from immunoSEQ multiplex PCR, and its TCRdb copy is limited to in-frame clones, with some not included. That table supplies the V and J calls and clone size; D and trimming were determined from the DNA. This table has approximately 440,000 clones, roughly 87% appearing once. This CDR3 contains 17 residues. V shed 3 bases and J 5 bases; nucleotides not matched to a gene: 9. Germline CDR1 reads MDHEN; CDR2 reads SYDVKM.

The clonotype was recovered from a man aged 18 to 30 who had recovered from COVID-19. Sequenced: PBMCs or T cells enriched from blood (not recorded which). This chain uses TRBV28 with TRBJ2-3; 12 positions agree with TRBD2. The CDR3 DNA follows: TGTGCCAGCAGTTTCCTAACCCCGGGACTAGCGGGAGATACGCAGTATTTT. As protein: CASSFLTPGLAGDTQYF. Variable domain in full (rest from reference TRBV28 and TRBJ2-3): DVKVTQSSRYLVKRTGEKVFLECVQDMDHENMFWYRQDPGLGLRLIYFSYDVKMKEKGDIPEGYSVSREKKERFSLILESASTNQTSMYLCASSFLTPGLAGDTQYFGPGTRLTVL.